This T cell receptor (beta chain) was documented in a study of T-cell memory formation after mild COVID-19. Study observations and caveats: The appearance of some responding clones in pre-infection memory suggested that cross-reactive memory joined.

About this clonotype: Its target is unknown.

TCRdb fed the 5' RACE reads into MiXCR, producing one record per CDR3 protein. The table shows hundreds of thousands of distinct CDR3 sequences, with roughly an eighth occurring only once. The source of this sequence is a man between 18 and 29 years old who had mild COVID-19 (a few samples of this study predate the infection). Cell type and time point are not known. What was sequenced was PBMCs or a T cell subset sorted from them (not recorded which).

As DNA, the CDR3 is TGCAGCGTTGTCGGGACATCATTTAGCACAGATACGCAGTATTTT. It translates to CSVVGTSFSTDTQYF. This chain connects TRBV29-1 to TRBJ2-3; D may be TRBD1 (6 bases). V was shortened by 4 bases and J by 0 bases, with 14 bases between the two germline ends. Per the germline V gene, CDR1 is SQVTM and CDR2 is ANQGSEA. CDR3 length: 15 residues.